This paragraph covers one TCR beta chain sequence. Its cognate antigen is unknown. CDR3 length: 16 residues. Unmatched junction bases numbered 1, after V lost 1 base and J lost 0 bases. Germline V gives CDR1 LGHNA, CDR2 YNFKEQ. The method was immunoSEQ multiplex PCR; TCRdb's version includes in-frame clones alone and lacks a portion of them. The sample lists about 25,000 clones; over 90% were seen once. The sample is drawn from a study of graft-versus-host responses after intestinal transplantation. Overall study: As for transplant type, recipients had multivisceral, liver-intestinal, or isolated intestinal grafts. Induction using anti-thymocyte globulin, followed by tacrolimus and steroids for 3 to 4 years, was given to all recipients.

Study-wide results and caveats: Early after transplant, HvG clones declined as circulating GvH clones peaked. Researchers found GvH clones in recipient marrow, and some showed up first in ileum or blood.

Sequencing was performed on PBMCs, taken 18 days after transplant. This chain joins TRBV4-2 and TRBJ2-1; TRBD2 agrees at 9 bases. This TCR was recovered from a human patient who received an intestinal transplant, so some T cells may come from the graft donor. The CDR3 loop is CASSQGLAASYNEQFF. CDR3 bases: TGTGCCAGCAGCCAAGGACTAGCGGCCTCCTACAATGAGCAGTTCTTC.